This is a list of T cell receptor beta chains from one sample in a study of PD-1 and CTLA-4 blockade in melanoma. Only in-frame clones appear in the TCRdb table, and some are missing; sequencing was by immunoSEQ multiplex PCR. The data contain 20,000 or so clones, approximately 88% of them singletons. Sample: CD8+ T cells from peripheral blood, taken before anti-PD-1 treatment. The source is a human donor with melanoma. The CDR3 runs from the conserved cysteine through the conserved F or W. D genes are given only for firm matches. Clone size, where shown, is once, few, many, or a class for clones that have expanded.

J | V | D | size | CDR3 | DNA
TRBJ1-3 | TRBV21-1 | NA | NA | CASSTGIELSGNTIYF | TGTGCCAGCAGCACCGGTATTGAGTTATCTGGAAACACCATATATTTT
TRBJ2-3 | TRBV27 | NA | NA | CASSLYSLDTQYF | TGTGCCAGCAGTTTATATAGTTTGGATACGCAGTATTTT
TRBJ1-2 | TRBV13 | NA | NA | CASSLSNYGYTF | TGTGCCAGCAGCTTAAGCAACTATGGCTACACCTTC
TRBJ2-2 | TRBV7-9 | NA | NA | CASSFTGSTGELFF | TGTGCCAGCAGCTTCACAGGGTCCACCGGGGAGCTGTTTTTT
TRBJ2-3 | TRBV7-9 | NA | NA | CASSLGGTDTQYF | TGTGCCAGCAGCTTAGGGGGCACAGATACGCAGTATTTT
TRBJ1-5 | TRBV6-2/TRBV6-3 | TRBD1 | NA | CASSYGQGFNQPQHF | TGTGCCAGCAGTTACGGACAGGGATTCAATCAGCCCCAGCATTTT
TRBJ2-7 | TRBV12-3/TRBV12-4 | NA | NA | CASSSGSSKEQYF | TGTGCCAGCAGTTCTGGGTCCTCGAAAGAGCAGTACTTC
TRBJ1-6 | TRBV19 | NA | NA | CASSPGTDVSPLHF | TGTGCCAGTAGTCCCGGGACCGACGTTTCACCCCTCCACTTT
TRBJ1-6 | TRBV4-1 | NA | NA | CASSQSPGEGIVSPLHF | TGCGCCAGCAGCCAATCGCCCGGGGAGGGGATAGTTTCACCCCTCCACTTT
TRBJ1-1 | TRBV7-2 | NA | NA | CASSLDASSYYMNTEAFF | TGTGCCAGCAGCTTAGACGCCAGCAGTTATTACATGAACACTGAAGCTTTCTTT
TRBJ2-1 | TRBV5-8 | NA | NA | CASSFSGDTLSSYNEQFF | TGTGCCAGCAGCTTCAGCGGGGACACTCTTAGCTCCTACAATGAGCAGTTCTTC
TRBJ1-2 | TRBV28 | TRBD1 | NA | CASSLGTGFGYTF | TGTGCCAGCAGTTTGGGGACAGGGTTCGGCTACACCTTC
TRBJ1-3 | TRBV4-2 | NA | NA | CASSQDVGTGNTIYF | TGTGCCAGCAGCCAAGATGTGGGGACTGGAAACACCATATATTTT
TRBJ2-7 | TRBV27 | NA | NA | CASSLRGASSYEQYF | TGTGCCAGCAGCCTACGGGGGGCGAGCTCCTACGAGCAGTACTTC
TRBJ1-4 | TRBV5-4 | NA | NA | CASSLGEKLFF | TGTGCCAGCAGCTTGGGGGAAAAACTGTTTTTT
TRBJ2-1 | TRBV27 | TRBD1 | NA | CASTSEQGVSYNEQFF | TGTGCCAGCACCTCAGAGCAGGGGGTATCCTACAATGAGCAGTTCTTC
TRBJ1-5 | TRBV2 | TRBD1 | NA | CASSPGTVSNQPQHF | TGTGCCAGCTCACCAGGGACAGTTAGCAATCAGCCCCAGCATTTT
TRBJ1-2 | TRBV28 | NA | NA | CASRSEGVEGNYGYTF | TGTGCCAGCAGATCCGAGGGGGTTGAGGGTAACTATGGCTACACCTTC
TRBJ2-7 | TRBV28 | NA | NA | CASSFRIGGGLYEQYF | TGTGCCAGCAGTTTTAGGATAGGGGGGGGACTCTACGAGCAGTACTTC
TRBJ2-2 | TRBV10-3 | TRBD2 | once | CAISERVAGGLTGELFF | TGTGCCATCAGTGAGAGAGTAGCGGGGGGTCTAACCGGGGAGCTGTTTTTT
TRBJ1-1 | TRBV6-5 | TRBD1 | NA | CASSSMGQGVTEAFF | TGTGCCAGCAGCTCGATGGGACAGGGGGTCACTGAAGCTTTCTTT
TRBJ2-5 | TRBV27 | NA | NA | CASSSSKDPRETQYF | TGTGCCAGCAGTTCTTCTAAGGACCCTAGGGAGACCCAGTACTTC